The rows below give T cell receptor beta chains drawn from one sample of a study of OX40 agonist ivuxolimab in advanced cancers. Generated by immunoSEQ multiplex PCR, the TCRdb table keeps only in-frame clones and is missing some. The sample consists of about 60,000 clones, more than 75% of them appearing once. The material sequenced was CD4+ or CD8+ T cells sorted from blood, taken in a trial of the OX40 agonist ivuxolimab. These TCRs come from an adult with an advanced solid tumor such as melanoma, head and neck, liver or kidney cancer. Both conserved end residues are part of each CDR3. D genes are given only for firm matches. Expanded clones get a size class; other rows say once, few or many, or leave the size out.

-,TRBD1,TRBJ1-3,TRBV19,CASSTTGARGNTIYF,TGTGCCAGTAGTACGACAGGGGCTCGTGGAAACACCATATATTTT
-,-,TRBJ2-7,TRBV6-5,CASSFASAAYEQYF,TGTGCCAGCAGTTTCGCCAGCGCTGCCTACGAGCAGTACTTC
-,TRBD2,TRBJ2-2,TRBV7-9,CASSNPGTSLYTGELFF,TGTGCCAGCAGCAACCCCGGGACTAGTCTTTACACCGGGGAGCTGTTTTTT
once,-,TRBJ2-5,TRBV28,CASSETAGETQYF,TGTGCCAGCAGTGAGACAGCCGGAGAGACCCAGTACTTC
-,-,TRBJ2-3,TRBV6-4,CASSEELGTDTQYF,TGTGCCAGCAGTGAGGAGCTTGGCACAGATACGCAGTATTTT
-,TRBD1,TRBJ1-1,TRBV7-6,CASSFSGQDTEAFF,TGTGCCAGCAGCTTCAGTGGACAGGACACTGAAGCTTTCTTT
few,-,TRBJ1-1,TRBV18,CASSRPLIGGTEAFF,TGTGCCAGCTCACGACCACTCATAGGGGGAACTGAAGCTTTCTTT
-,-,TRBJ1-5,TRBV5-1,CASSLDVNSNQPQHF,TGCGCCAGCAGCTTGGATGTCAATAGCAATCAGCCCCAGCATTTT
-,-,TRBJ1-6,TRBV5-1,CASSALDYRNSPLHF,TGCGCCAGCAGCGCCTTGGATTATCGTAATTCACCCCTCCACTTT
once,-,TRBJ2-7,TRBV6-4,CASSPAADSSYEQYF,TGTGCCAGCAGTCCTGCGGCAGACTCATCCTACGAGCAGTACTTC